The 16 T cell receptor beta chains below all came from one sample that was sequenced in a study of blood T cell repertoires in COVID-19. Using immunoSEQ multiplex PCR, the repertoire was profiled, and TCRdb retains in-frame clones only, with some absent. The sample includes approximately 65,000 clones, about 86% seen only once; the top ten take over 4%. Sequencing was performed on peripheral blood. These receptors all come from a man aged 45-60 years with acute or convalescent COVID-19.

The chain carries TRBV18 and TRBJ2-3; D is possibly TRBD2 (6 bases). Germline values: CDR1 KGHSH, CDR2 LQKENI. Trimming stripped 0 bases from V and 3 bases from J, with 13 bases between. This CDR3 has 16 amino acids. In DNA form, the CDR3 reads TGTGCCAGCTCACCACCTAGTCGGGGGAGGACAGATACGCAGTATTTT. This codes for CASSPPSRGRTDTQYF.

The gene calls are TRBV5-1 and TRBJ1-1; 8 nucleotides agree with TRBD1. Trimming took 4 bases from V and 0 from J; bases not matched to a gene: 8. Germline V gene sequence: CDR1 SGHRS, CDR2 YFSETQ. This CDR3 has 16 amino acids. DNA of the CDR3: TGCGCCAGCAGCGGAACGACAGGGGCGTTGAACACTGAAGCTTTCTTT. This encodes CASSGTTGALNTEAFF.

The chain has TRBV4-1 and TRBJ1-1; 9 bases fit TRBD1. The germline V gene has CDR1 MGHRA and CDR2 YSYEKL. V trimming: 1 base; J trimming: 5 bases; junction bases outside the gene matches: 5. CDR3 size: 15 residues. The CDR3 DNA is TGCGCCAGCAGCCAAGTTGGGACAGGGCGTACTGAAGCTTTCTTT. Protein: CASSQVGTGRTEAFF.

The chain couples TRBV6-1 to TRBJ2-2; D is unclear. CDR3 length equals 14 residues. The V end was cut by 1 base, the J end by 7 bases, with 10 bases between. CDR1 and CDR2 (germline): MNHNS, SASEGT. CDR3 coding DNA: TGTGCCAGCAGTGAAGGGGCCTACGACGGGGAGCTGTTTTTT. This gives the protein CASSEGAYDGELFF.

This chain joins TRBV5-4 and TRBJ1-2; D possibly corresponds to TRBD1 (5 bases). The CDR3 has 14 amino acids. Germline V gives CDR1 SGHNT, CDR2 YYREEE (reference sequence). Trimming took off 0 bases at V and 1 base at J, with 7 bases between the two ends. DNA of the CDR3: TGTGCCAGCAGCTTGGGGGGGGTTAACTATGGCTACACCTTC. This gives the protein CASSLGGVNYGYTF.

The chain combines TRBV28 with TRBJ1-5; a possible D gene is TRBD1 (5 bases). V shed 8 bases and J shed 5 bases, with 13 bases lying between them. The CDR3 contains 13 residues. The germline CDR1 and CDR2 sequences are MDHEN and SYDVKM. The CDR3 loop reads CASAWKGYQPQHF. CDR3 nucleotide sequence: TGTGCCAGCGCCTGGAAGGGGTATCAGCCCCAGCATTTT.

The chain has TRBV5-5 and TRBJ2-2; no clear D. Looked up from germline, CDR1 is SGHKS and CDR2 is YYEKEE (reference sequence). The CDR3 spans 15 residues. Trimming shortened V by 0 bases and J by 6 bases, and 12 bases separated the two germline ends. CDR3 sequence reads: CASSLAGLTPGELFF. The CDR3, as DNA: TGTGCCAGCAGCTTGGCTGGGCTAACCCCCGGGGAGCTGTTTTTT.

The chain uses TRBV28 and TRBJ2-1; D might be TRBD1 (6 bases). Germline assignment: CDR1 MDHEN and CDR2 SYDVKM. The V gene lost 6 bases and the J gene lost 8 bases, with 17 bases spanning the gap. The CDR3 runs to 14 residues. CDR3: CASRGQGLGYEQFF. CDR3 sequence (DNA): TGTGCCAGCAGGGGACAAGGACTTGGTTATGAGCAGTTCTTC.

V usage is TRBV12-5 and J usage is TRBJ1-1; D gene unclear. The length of the CDR3 is 17 residues. The V gene lost 3 bases and the J gene lost 5 bases, with 22 bases spanning the gap. Germline V gives CDR1 LGHNT, CDR2 FRNRAP. DNA of the CDR3: TGTGCTAGTGGTTTAACTCAGACGGGGAGAGTTTGGACTGAAGCTTTCTTT. This encodes CASGLTQTGRVWTEAFF.

The chain couples TRBV6-5 to TRBJ2-7, with D unresolved. V gave up 6 bases and J gave up 1 base, with 13 bases separating them. Looked up from germline, CDR1 is MNHEY and CDR2 is SVGAGI. CDR3 length equals 14 residues. In DNA form, the CDR3 reads TGTGCCAGCAGACTATACCAGAGTTCCTACGAGCAGTACTTC. As protein: CASRLYQSSYEQYF.

The V call is TRBV7-3, the J call TRBJ2-1, with a weak D call TRBD2 (6 bases). Germline V CDR1 and CDR2: SGHTA, FQGTGA. With 2 bases removed from V and 0 bases from J, the gap between germline ends came to 8 bases. The CDR3 runs to 15 residues. CDR3 DNA sequence: TGTGCCAGCAGCTTAGCGGGGAGCTCCTACAATGAGCAGTTCTTC. This gives the protein CASSLAGSSYNEQFF.

CDR3 coding DNA: TGTGCCAGCAGCCGAGGGGACAGGGGCTCCGGGGAGCTGTTTTTT. Protein sequence: CASSRGDRGSGELFF. This chain joins TRBV3-1 (or the pseudogene TRBV3-2) and TRBJ2-2, with TRBD1 identical over 10 bases. Germline V gene sequence: CDR1 LGHDT, CDR2 YNNKEL (reference sequence). J lost 6 bases, V lost 4 bases, and 5 bases had no gene match. This CDR3 has 15 amino acids.

V is TRBV19 and J is TRBJ1-2; the D is unclear. This CDR3 comprises 13 residues. CDR1 is LNHDA and CDR2 is SQIVND in the germline V gene (reference sequence). The V end lost 3 bases, the J end lost 2 bases, and 7 bases lay between the germline ends. CDR3 loop: CASSIGGNYGYTF. The CDR3 region has the DNA TGTGCCAGTAGTATTGGCGGGAACTATGGCTACACCTTC.

The gene calls are TRBV7-3 and TRBJ2-1; 7 positions match TRBD2. This CDR3 comprises 15 residues. The V and J ends lost 5 bases and 9 bases, in that order; junction bases with no gene match: 13. The germline V gene encodes CDR1 SGHTA and CDR2 FQGTGA. The CDR3 loop is CASSPLTGGWGEQFF. The CDR3 nucleotides read TGTGCCAGCAGCCCCCTTACGGGGGGATGGGGTGAGCAGTTCTTC.

V and J are TRBV19 and TRBJ2-1; TRBD2 matches 9 bases. CDR1 LNHDA and CDR2 SQIVND come from the germline V gene (reference sequence). The V gene end was trimmed by 4 bases and the J gene end by 0 bases; junction bases not matched to a gene: 4. The CDR3 contains 16 residues. The CDR3 protein is CASSRAGGSSYNEQFF. The CDR3 region has the DNA TGTGCCAGTAGTAGGGCGGGAGGGAGCTCCTACAATGAGCAGTTCTTC.

The genes are TRBV11-3 and TRBJ2-1; the D gene is possibly TRBD1 (5 bases). This CDR3 has 15 amino acids. Germline V CDR1 and CDR2: SGHNT, YENEEA. Between the trimmed V and J ends, which lost 3 bases and 8 bases, there was a span of 17 bases. The CDR3 loop reads CASSFKETVGHEQFF. CDR3 DNA: TGTGCCAGCAGCTTTAAGGAGACAGTAGGCCATGAGCAGTTCTTC.